This is a list of T cell receptor beta chains from one sample in a study of cytotoxic CD8 clonotypes in ibrutinib-treated CLL. Measured with immunoSEQ multiplex PCR; TCRdb has only the in-frame clones, and not every one. The data hold nearly 300,000 clones, with 65% to 85% observed a single time. This specimen consisted of PBMCs, obtained at disease progression, from a patient treated with ibrutinib. These receptors were taken from a human donor with chronic lymphocytic leukemia. The CDR3 runs from the conserved cysteine through the conserved F or W. D genes are given only for firm matches. Size values are once, few and many counts, or a class for expanded clones, and some rows have none.

TRBJ2-7	.	TRBD2	TRBV2	CASRRLAGVNYEQYF	TGTGCCAGCAGGAGACTAGCGGGGGTTAACTACGAGCAGTACTTC
TRBJ2-7	.	.	TRBV20-1	CSASDRYEQYF	TGCAGTGCTTCGGACCGCTACGAGCAGTACTTC
TRBJ1-2	.	.	TRBV5-6	CASSLWLGPPVNTF	TGTGCCAGCAGCTTGTGGTTAGGACCGCCCGTTAACACCTTC
TRBJ2-5	.	.	TRBV18	CASSPSVWTAWVETQYF	TGTGCCAGCTCACCCTCGGTCTGGACAGCTTGGGTAGAGACCCAGTACTTC
TRBJ2-7	.	.	TRBV15	CATSRGTGFYEQYF	TGTGCCACCAGCAGAGGAACAGGGTTCTACGAGCAGTACTTC
TRBJ1-2	.	.	TRBV29-1	CSVAMGLDYGYTF	TGCAGCGTTGCAATGGGGCTTGACTATGGCTACACCTTC
TRBJ2-7	.	.	TRBV10-3	CAISLTEFYEQYF	TGTGCCATCAGTTTAACAGAATTCTACGAGCAGTACTTC
TRBJ1-2	.	.	TRBV5-1	CASSSRANYGYTF	TGCGCCAGCAGCTCCAGAGCTAACTATGGCTACACCTTC
TRBJ2-2	.	.	TRBV6-6	CASSRKGMQPTGELFF	TGTGCCAGCAGCCGCAAGGGAATGCAACCCACCGGGGAGCTGTTTTTT
TRBJ2-7	once	.	TRBV5-1	CASSLYPGGTYEQYF	TGCGCCAGCAGCTTGTATCCAGGGGGGACATACGAGCAGTACTTC
TRBJ2-2	.	.	TRBV7-2	CASRHSPSGNTGELFF	TGTGCCAGCAGACATTCCCCAAGCGGGAACACCGGGGAGCTGTTTTTT
TRBJ2-7	.	TRBD2	TRBV4-3	CASSQWAGAYEQYF	TGCGCCAGCAGCCAATGGGCGGGGGCCTACGAGCAGTACTTC
TRBJ2-1	.	TRBD2	TRBV11-2	CASSLVPGLAGGEFF	TGTGCCAGCAGCTTGGTTCCGGGACTAGCGGGAGGGGAGTTCTTC
TRBJ1-1	.	.	TRBV7-2	CASSPRFRVMNTEAFF	TGTGCCAGCAGCCCAAGATTCAGGGTAATGAACACTGAAGCTTTCTTT
TRBJ2-1	few	.	TRBV11-2	CASSLGQVWLYSYNEQFF	TGTGCCAGCAGCTTAGGACAGGTGTGGCTATATTCCTACAATGAGCAGTTCTTC
TRBJ2-7	once	TRBD1	TRBV19	CASSTGQGDPEQYF	TGTGCCAGTAGTACCGGACAGGGCGATCCCGAGCAGTACTTC
TRBJ1-4	.	.	TRBV28	CASYSATNEKLFF	TGTGCCAGCTACAGTGCAACTAATGAAAAACTGTTTTTT
TRBJ1-1	.	.	TRBV6-5	CASSYLRVSNTEAFF	TGTGCCAGCAGTTACCTAAGGGTTTCGAACACTGAAGCTTTCTTT
TRBJ2-2	.	.	TRBV5-6	CASGENTGELFF	TGTGCCAGCGGGGAGAACACCGGGGAGCTGTTTTTT
TRBJ2-7	.	TRBD1	TRBV5-1	CASSVTGTGAYEQYF	TGCGCCAGCAGCGTCACCGGGACAGGGGCGTACGAGCAGTACTTC
TRBJ2-7	.	.	TRBV29-1	CSVETRSYEQYF	TGCAGCGTTGAGACCCGCTCCTACGAGCAGTACTTC
TRBJ1-4	.	TRBD1	TRBV2	CASTGQGANNEKLFF	TGTGCCAGCACTGGCCAGGGGGCCAATAATGAAAAACTGTTTTTT
TRBJ2-7	.	.	TRBV5-1	CASSLSSYEQYF	TGCGCCAGCAGCCTAAGCTCCTACGAGCAGTACTTC
TRBJ2-1	.	TRBD2	TRBV28	CASSLWYGTSGDNEQFF	TGTGCCAGCAGTTTATGGTACGGGACTAGCGGCGACAATGAGCAGTTCTTC
TRBJ2-2	.	.	TRBV27	CASSLYTGELFF	TGTGCCAGCAGCCTATATACCGGGGAGCTGTTTTTT
TRBJ2-2	.	.	TRBV28	CASSHPFSWGDTGELFF	TGTGCCAGCAGTCACCCATTCAGTTGGGGGGACACCGGGGAGCTGTTTTTT
TRBJ2-7	.	TRBD2	TRBV29-1	CSVEDRGGLARDEQYF	TGCAGCGTTGAAGATCGGGGGGGACTAGCGCGCGACGAGCAGTACTTC
TRBJ2-3	.	.	TRBV7-3	CASKANGHTDTQYF	TGTGCCAGCAAAGCAAACGGACACACAGATACGCAGTATTTT
TRBJ1-4	.	.	TRBV7-9	CASSLDDGGANEKLFF	TGTGCCAGCAGCTTAGATGATGGAGGGGCTAATGAAAAACTGTTTTTT
TRBJ2-3	.	.	TRBV5-1	CASSLGGADTQYF	TGCGCCAGCAGCTTGGGCGGGGCAGATACGCAGTATTTT
TRBJ2-3	.	.	TRBV7-2	CASSAPRGLAQQYF	TGTGCCAGCAGCGCTCCCAGGGGACTCGCTCAGCAGTATTTT
TRBJ2-3	.	.	TRBV11-2	CASSLGAEKHTDTQYF	TGTGCCAGCAGCTTAGGTGCGGAGAAACACACAGATACGCAGTATTTT
TRBJ2-7	.	.	TRBV7-9	CASSRTGTIPYEQYF	TGTGCCAGCAGCCGAACCGGGACAATACCCTACGAGCAGTACTTC
TRBJ2-7	once	.	TRBV7-6	CASSLGPASSYEQYF	TGTGCCAGCAGCTTAGGGCCAGCCTCCTCCTACGAGCAGTACTTC
TRBJ2-2	.	.	TRBV5-1	CASSLAGRSNGELFF	TGCGCCAGCAGCTTGGCAGGCCGATCCAACGGGGAGCTGTTTTTT
TRBJ1-1	.	.	TRBV7-9	CASRLTENTEAFF	TGTGCCAGCAGGCTAACCGAGAACACTGAAGCTTTCTTT
TRBJ1-1	.	.	TRBV21-1	CASSSRQMNTEAFF	TGTGCCAGCAGCTCCCGACAGATGAACACTGAAGCTTTCTTT
TRBJ2-5	.	.	TRBV18	CASSPGKLTQYF	TGTGCCAGCTCACCGGGGAAGTTAACCCAGTACTTC
TRBJ2-7	.	.	TRBV27	CASSLRTDYEQYF	TGTGCCAGCAGTTTAAGGACCGACTACGAGCAGTACTTC
TRBJ2-5	once	TRBD2	TRBV29-1	CSVESGSRETQYF	TGCAGCGTTGAGAGCGGGAGTCGAGAGACCCAGTACTTC
TRBJ2-6	.	TRBD2	TRBV5-1	CASSFLAGGPPGANVLTF	TGCGCCAGCAGCTTCCTAGCGGGAGGCCCCCCTGGGGCCAACGTCCTGACTTTC
TRBJ2-7	.	.	TRBV10-3	CAISEGQGGTEQYF	TGTGCCATCAGTGAGGGTCAGGGGGGTACCGAGCAGTACTTC
TRBJ2-7	few	.	TRBV6-1	CASSEVDSREQYF	TGTGCCAGCAGTGAGGTCGACAGCCGCGAGCAGTACTTC
TRBJ1-1	.	.	TRBV5-5	CASSLIGEPEAFF	TGTGCCAGCAGCTTAATTGGGGAACCTGAAGCTTTCTTT
TRBJ2-2	.	.	TRBV9	CASSPGGTGPGELFF	TGTGCCAGCAGCCCGGGGGGGACAGGGCCCGGGGAGCTGTTTTTT
TRBJ1-5	.	.	TRBV4-1	CASSQGLGSQPQHF	TGCGCCAGCAGCCAAGGGTTGGGGTCTCAGCCCCAGCATTTT
TRBJ2-1	.	TRBD1	TRBV4-1	CASSQAGGDRGRTEQFF	TGCGCCAGCAGCCAAGCGGGTGGGGACAGGGGGCGGACTGAGCAGTTCTTC
TRBJ2-1	few	.	TRBV12-2	CASRFGTSTGEQFF	TGTGCAAGTCGCTTCGGGACTAGTACTGGTGAGCAGTTCTTC
TRBJ2-5	.	TRBD1	TRBV5-1	CASTKGGLQETQYF	TGCGCCAGCACCAAAGGGGGCCTCCAAGAGACCCAGTACTTC
TRBJ1-3	few	TRBD1	TRBV18	CASSPKWDSSGNTIYF	TGTGCCAGCTCGCCAAAGTGGGACAGCTCTGGAAACACCATATATTTT